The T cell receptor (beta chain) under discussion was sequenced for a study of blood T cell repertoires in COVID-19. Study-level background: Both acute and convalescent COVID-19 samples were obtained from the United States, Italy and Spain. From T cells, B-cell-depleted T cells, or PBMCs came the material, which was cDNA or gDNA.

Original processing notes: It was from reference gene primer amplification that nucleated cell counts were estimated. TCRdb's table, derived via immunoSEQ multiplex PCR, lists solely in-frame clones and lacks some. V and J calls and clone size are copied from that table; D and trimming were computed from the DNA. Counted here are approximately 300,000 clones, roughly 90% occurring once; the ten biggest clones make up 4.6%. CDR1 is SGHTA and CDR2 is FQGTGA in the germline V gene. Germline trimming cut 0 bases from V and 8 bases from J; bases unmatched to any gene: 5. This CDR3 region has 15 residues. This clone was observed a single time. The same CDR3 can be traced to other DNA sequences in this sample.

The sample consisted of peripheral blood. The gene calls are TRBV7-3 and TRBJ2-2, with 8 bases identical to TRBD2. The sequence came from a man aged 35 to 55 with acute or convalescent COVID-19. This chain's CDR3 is CASSLTGGVQGELFF. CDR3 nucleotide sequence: TGTGCCAGCAGCTTAACCGGGGGGGTTCAGGGGGAGCTGTTTTTT.